This T cell receptor beta chain was sequenced for a study of T cell responses to AZD1222 COVID-19 vaccine. The CDR3 totals 17 residues. CDR1 is MGHRA and CDR2 is YSYEKL in the germline V gene. The J segment lost 7 bases and the V segment lost 5 bases, leaving 18 bases of the junction unmatched. Assay used: immunoSEQ multiplex PCR; TCRdb lists only in-frame clones, some missing. The sample lists approximately 150,000 clones, about 92% seen once, with about 12% in the top ten. The source of this sequence is an adult who had recovered from COVID-19. The source was peripheral blood, collected after recovery from COVID-19. The V gene is TRBV4-1, the J gene TRBJ1-1; the match to TRBD1 covers 8 bases. CDR3 DNA sequence: TGCGCCAGCAGCATCTCCCGGGACAGGAGCCTTTATAATGAAGCTTTCTTT. This sequence encodes CASSISRDRSLYNEAFF.